The next 10 T cell receptor beta chains were all read from a single sample in a study of immune characterization of retroperitoneal liposarcoma. TCRdb passed the PCR reads through MiXCR, listing each CDR3 protein once. Of some 10,000 distinct CDR3 sequences listed, about 25% are singletons. The specimen was blood. The receptors come from a male donor with retroperitoneal liposarcoma.

By share, this clonotype ranks as medium-sized. The CDR3 region is CASSVSGGTDTQYF. As DNA, the CDR3 is TGTGCCAGCAGTGTTAGCGGGGGCACAGATACGCAGTATTTT. V gene TRBV6-4 combines with J gene TRBJ2-3; 8 bases are shared with TRBD2. The CDR3 totals 14 residues. Germline V gene data show CDR1 as MRHNA and CDR2 as SNTAGT. The V segment lost 4 bases and the J segment 1 base; nucleotides outside the gene matches: 1.

The chain links TRBV4-2 to TRBJ2-2; 11 bases agree with TRBD1. J lost 2 bases, V lost 2 bases, and 1 base had no gene match. The germline V gene encodes CDR1 LGHNA and CDR2 YNFKEQ. There are 16 residues in the CDR3. The CDR3, as DNA: TGTGCCAGCAGCCAATGGACAGGGGGCAACACCGGGGAGCTGTTTTTT. Its translation: CASSQWTGGNTGELFF.

By share, this clonotype ranks as medium-sized (0.01 to 0.1%). The rearrangement links TRBV12-5 to TRBJ1-4; tentative D call: TRBD1 (5 bases). Germline V gives CDR1 LGHNT, CDR2 FRNRAP. CDR3 size: 14 residues. V gave up 6 bases and J gave up 0 bases, with 8 bases separating them. For the CDR3, the DNA is TGTGCTAGTGGACAGGTGGCAACTAATGAAAAACTGTTTTTT. Translation: CASGQVATNEKLFF.

This clonotype was detected many times. The genes are TRBV6-1 and TRBJ1-3, with 10 bases matching TRBD1. V was pared by 5 bases and J by 3 bases, with 7 bases of the junction left unmatched. From germline, CDR1 is MNHNS and CDR2 SASEGT. CDR3 length: 16 amino acids. This CDR3 is CASSLLGTGVGNTIYF. DNA for the CDR3: TGTGCCAGCAGTCTTCTCGGGACAGGGGTTGGAAACACCATATATTTT.

This clonotype was picked up many times. CDR3 DNA: TGTGCCAGCAGCTTAGATGGCCGGCGCGGCAATGAGCAGTTCTTC. This encodes CASSLDGRRGNEQFF. This chain links TRBV7-2 with TRBJ2-1; D unresolved. CDR3 length: 15 amino acids. CDR1 is SGHTA, CDR2 FQGNSA, per germline. Deletions cut 1 base from V and 6 bases from J, with 13 bases between.

This clonotype is deemed medium-sized. The rearrangement uses TRBV12-3 or TRBV12-4 and TRBJ2-5, with 8 nucleotides matching TRBD1. The junction had 1 base not matched to a gene; V was cut back by 6 bases and J by 1 base. CDR3 length: 13 amino acids. CDR3 in amino acids: CASSDRGQETQYF. The CDR3 DNA reads as TGTGCCAGCAGCGACAGGGGCCAAGAGACCCAGTACTTC.

This clonotype showed up many times. The chain carries TRBV10-2 and TRBJ2-2; 7 nucleotides match TRBD2. This CDR3 is 13 amino acids long. CDR1 WSHSY and CDR2 SAAADI come from the germline V gene. The V gene end was trimmed by 8 bases and the J gene end by 1 base; junction bases not matched to a gene: 1. The CDR3 loop is CASGGGNTGELFF. The CDR3 DNA reads as TGCGCCAGCGGGGGGGGGAACACCGGGGAGCTGTTTTTT.

This rearrangement joins TRBV12-3 or TRBV12-4 to TRBJ1-5; D not certain. Trimming took off 3 bases at V and 0 bases at J, with 9 bases between the two ends. The CDR3 runs to 15 residues. CDR3 protein: CASSFSSNSNQPQHF. The CDR3 nucleotides are TGTGCCAGCAGTTTCTCCTCTAATAGCAATCAGCCCCAGCATTTT.

There are a few counts of this clonotype. The chain is built from TRBV7-6 and TRBJ2-1; TRBD2 matches at 12 bases. The DNA end is a closer match to TRBJ2-7, so the J assignment may be wrong. The germline V gene has CDR1 SGHVS and CDR2 FNYEAQ. This CDR3 has 17 residues. CDR3 nucleotide sequence: TGTGCCAGCAGCTTAGGGGGACTAGCGGGCTACTACAATGAGCAGTACTTC. It is translated as CASSLGGLAGYYNEQYF.

There are many counts of this clonotype. The CDR3 DNA follows: TGTGCCAGCAGTGTAAGGCCGTCCGGCACAGATACGCAGTATTTT. Residues: CASSVRPSGTDTQYF. V usage is TRBV6-4 and J usage is TRBJ2-3; D gene unclear. V was cut by 4 bases and J by 1 base, with 12 bases left in between. The V gene's germline CDR1 is MRHNA and CDR2 SNTAGT. The CDR3 totals 15 residues.